This paragraph reports one T cell receptor (beta chain). The antigen remains unidentified. The data belong to a study of T cell responses to AZD1222 COVID-19 vaccine. The CDR3 extends over 16 amino acids. The trim removed 4 bases at V and 3 bases at J, leaving 9 bases unmatched. The germline gives CDR1 SGHNT, CDR2 YYREEE (reference sequence). TCRdb's copy holds only in-frame clones and misses some; the assay was immunoSEQ multiplex PCR. In the table there are 90,000 to 110,000 clones, approximately 91% of which are singletons. Study-wide findings and caveats: Possibly, clonal diversity was underestimated; donors were largely white British and included more females. Of spike-specific TCRs, nearly half reportedly target regions left unmutated in variants. Only 6 or 7 AZD1222 recipients tested seropositive at baseline.

The input for sequencing was peripheral blood, taken on day 0 of AZD1222 vaccination. The V and J genes are TRBV5-4 and TRBJ1-2; the match to TRBD1 covers 10 bases. This receptor was obtained from an adult in good health. CDR3 in DNA: TGTGCCAGCAGCGACGGCGACAGGGGGCGGGACTATGGCTACACCTTC. As protein: CASSDGDRGRDYGYTF.